These T cell receptor beta chains were read from a single sample in a study of OX40 agonist ivuxolimab in advanced cancers. Assay used: immunoSEQ multiplex PCR; TCRdb lists only in-frame clones, some missing. Of some 96,000 clones in the sample, about 79% are singletons; the top ten hold more than 1.4%. The input for sequencing was CD4+ or CD8+ T cells sorted from blood, taken in a trial of the OX40 agonist ivuxolimab. The receptors were sampled from an adult with an advanced solid tumor such as melanoma, head and neck, liver or kidney cancer. Each CDR3 is given with its conserved first and last residue.

CDR3 length: 16
J gene: TRBJ2-3
V gene: TRBV30
CDR3 protein: CAWSPSRLAGPDTQYF

CDR3 length: 10
J gene: TRBJ2-5
V gene: TRBV20-1
CDR3 protein: CSARFETQYF

CDR3 length: 17
J gene: TRBJ2-6
V gene: TRBV7-9
CDR3 protein: CASSFRRGQTGANVLTF

CDR3 length: 15
J gene: TRBJ1-5
V gene: TRBV2
CDR3 protein: CASSEYTGNNQPQHF

CDR3 length: 14
J gene: TRBJ2-7
V gene: TRBV18
CDR3 protein: CASSSGQTKYEQYF

CDR3 length: 15
J gene: TRBJ2-3
V gene: TRBV5-1
CDR3 protein: CASIQAGEVTDTQYF

CDR3 length: 14
J gene: TRBJ1-5
V gene: TRBV28
CDR3 protein: CATRGTGRNQPQHF

CDR3 length: 11
J gene: TRBJ2-7
V gene: TRBV11-2
CDR3 protein: CASSLVYEQYF

CDR3 length: 15
J gene: TRBJ2-5
V gene: TRBV4-1
CDR3 protein: CASSQDFGRQETQYF

CDR3 length: 14
J gene: TRBJ2-7
V gene: TRBV7-6
CDR3 protein: CASSRSTGLVEQYF

CDR3 length: 14
J gene: TRBJ2-5
V gene: TRBV5-1
CDR3 protein: CASSLATTEETQYF

CDR3 length: 14
J gene: TRBJ1-5
V gene: TRBV19
CDR3 protein: CASGQTGGGQPQHF

CDR3 length: 15
J gene: TRBJ2-7
V gene: TRBV19
CDR3 protein: CASSTRTGGPYEQYF

CDR3 length: 14
J gene: TRBJ1-1
V gene: TRBV5-6
CDR3 protein: CASSLGSVNTEAFF

CDR3 length: 14
J gene: TRBJ2-5
V gene: TRBV7-2
CDR3 protein: CASSPSFGVETQYF

CDR3 length: 15
J gene: TRBJ2-2
V gene: TRBV7-3
CDR3 protein: CASSLSGPGTGELFF

CDR3 length: 14
J gene: NA
V gene: TRBV7-2
CDR3 protein: CASSPSGRSYEQYF

CDR3 length: 13
J gene: TRBJ2-7
V gene: TRBV19
CDR3 protein: CATSRDQQYEQYF

CDR3 length: 14
J gene: TRBJ2-1
V gene: TRBV18
CDR3 protein: CASSPLTGEDEQFF

CDR3 length: 12
J gene: TRBJ2-5
V gene: TRBV7-2
CDR3 protein: CASKSPGGTQYF

CDR3 length: 12
J gene: TRBJ2-7
V gene: TRBV6-5
CDR3 protein: CASSSTTGEQYF

CDR3 length: 15
J gene: TRBJ2-2
V gene: TRBV5-1
CDR3 protein: CASSGTTGNTGELFF

CDR3 length: 15
J gene: TRBJ2-1
V gene: TRBV5-4
CDR3 protein: CASSFLGGPYNEQFF

CDR3 length: 13
J gene: TRBJ1-1
V gene: TRBV2
CDR3 protein: CAISGFSGTEAFF

CDR3 length: 14
J gene: TRBJ1-1
V gene: TRBV28
CDR3 protein: CASSLVRGNAEAFF

CDR3 length: 14
J gene: TRBJ2-1
V gene: TRBV28
CDR3 protein: CASNLGGVLDEQFF

CDR3 length: 14
J gene: TRBJ2-5
V gene: TRBV5-4
CDR3 protein: CASSRDRVVETQYF

CDR3 length: 13
J gene: TRBJ2-2
V gene: TRBV5-4
CDR3 protein: CASSRGITGELFF

CDR3 length: 15
J gene: TRBJ1-1
V gene: TRBV4-3
CDR3 protein: CASSQGQQGDTEAFF

CDR3 length: 22
J gene: TRBJ1-2
V gene: TRBV2
CDR3 protein: CASTTGTTTSTGTRQNNYGYTF

CDR3 length: 14
J gene: TRBJ1-2
V gene: TRBV4-2
CDR3 protein: CASSQVPSNYGYTF

CDR3 length: 17
J gene: TRBJ1-5
V gene: TRBV4-3
CDR3 protein: CASSQAFTGGENQPQHF

CDR3 length: 13
J gene: TRBJ2-7
V gene: TRBV4-3
CDR3 protein: CASSQELETEQYF